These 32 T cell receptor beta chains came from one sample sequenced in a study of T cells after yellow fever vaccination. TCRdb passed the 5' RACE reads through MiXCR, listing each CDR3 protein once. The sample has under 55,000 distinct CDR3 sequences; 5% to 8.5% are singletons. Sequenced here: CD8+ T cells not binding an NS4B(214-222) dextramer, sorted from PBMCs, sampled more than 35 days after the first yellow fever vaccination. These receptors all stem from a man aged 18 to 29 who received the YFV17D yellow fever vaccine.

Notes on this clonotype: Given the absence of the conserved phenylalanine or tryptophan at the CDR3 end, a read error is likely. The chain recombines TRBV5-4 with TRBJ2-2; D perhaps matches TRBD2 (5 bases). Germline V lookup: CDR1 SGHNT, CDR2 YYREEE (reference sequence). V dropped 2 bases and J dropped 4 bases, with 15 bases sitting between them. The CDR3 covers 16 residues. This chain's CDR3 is CASSFGLAMGTGELFC. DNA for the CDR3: TGTGCCAGCAGCTTTGGTCTAGCAATGGGCACCGGGGAGCTGTTTTGT.

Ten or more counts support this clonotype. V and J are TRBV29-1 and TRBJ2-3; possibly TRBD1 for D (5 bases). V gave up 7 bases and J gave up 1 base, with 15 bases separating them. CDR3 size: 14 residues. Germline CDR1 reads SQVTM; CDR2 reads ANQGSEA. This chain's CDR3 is CSARGQGGTDTQYF. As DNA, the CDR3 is TGCAGCGCCCGTGGTCAGGGTGGCACAGATACGCAGTATTTT.

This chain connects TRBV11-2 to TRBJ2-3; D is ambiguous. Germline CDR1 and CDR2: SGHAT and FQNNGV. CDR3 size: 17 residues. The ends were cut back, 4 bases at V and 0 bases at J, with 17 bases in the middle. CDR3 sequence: CASSSGVGFPSTDTQYF. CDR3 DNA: TGTGCCAGCAGCTCCGGCGTGGGTTTTCCTAGCACAGATACGCAGTATTTT.

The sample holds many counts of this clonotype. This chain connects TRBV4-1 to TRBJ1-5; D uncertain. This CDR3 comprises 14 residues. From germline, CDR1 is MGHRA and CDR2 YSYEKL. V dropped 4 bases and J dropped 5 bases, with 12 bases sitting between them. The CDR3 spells CASSRREGHQPQHF. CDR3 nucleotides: TGCGCCAGCAGCCGAAGAGAGGGTCATCAGCCCCAGCATTTT.

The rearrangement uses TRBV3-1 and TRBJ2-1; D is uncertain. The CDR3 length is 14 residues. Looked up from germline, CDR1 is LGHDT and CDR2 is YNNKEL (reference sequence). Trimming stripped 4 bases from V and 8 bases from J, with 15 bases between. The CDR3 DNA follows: TGTGCCAGCAGCCCTGAGCAGTCTCGACATGAGCAGTTCTTC. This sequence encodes CASSPEQSRHEQFF.

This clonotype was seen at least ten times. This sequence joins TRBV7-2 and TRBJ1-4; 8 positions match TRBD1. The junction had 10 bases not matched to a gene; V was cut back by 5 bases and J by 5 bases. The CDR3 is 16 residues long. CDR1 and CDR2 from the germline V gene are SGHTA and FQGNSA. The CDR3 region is CASSPSRGQGNEKLFF. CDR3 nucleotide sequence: TGTGCCAGCAGCCCGAGCAGGGGGCAGGGGAATGAAAAACTGTTTTTT. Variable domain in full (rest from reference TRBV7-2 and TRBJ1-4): GAGVSQSPSNKVTEKGKDVELRCDPISGHTALYWYRQSLGQGLEFLIYFQGNSAPDKSGLPSDRFSAERTGGSVSTLTIQRTQQEDSAVYLCASSPSRGQGNEKLFFGSGTQLSVL.

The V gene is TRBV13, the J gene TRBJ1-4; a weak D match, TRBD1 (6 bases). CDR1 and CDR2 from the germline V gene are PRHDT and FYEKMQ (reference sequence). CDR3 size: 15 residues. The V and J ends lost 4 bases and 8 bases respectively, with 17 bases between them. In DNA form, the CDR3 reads TGTGCCAGCAGCTGGGCGTTGGGGGCCGGGGAAAAACTGTTTTTT. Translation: CASSWALGAGEKLFF.

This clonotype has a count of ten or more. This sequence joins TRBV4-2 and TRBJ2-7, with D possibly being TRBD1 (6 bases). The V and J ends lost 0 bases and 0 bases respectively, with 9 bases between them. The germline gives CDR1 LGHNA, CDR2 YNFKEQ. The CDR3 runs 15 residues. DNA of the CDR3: TGTGCCAGCAGCCAAGATGAGGGGGTCTCCTACGAGCAGTACTTC. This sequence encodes CASSQDEGVSYEQYF.

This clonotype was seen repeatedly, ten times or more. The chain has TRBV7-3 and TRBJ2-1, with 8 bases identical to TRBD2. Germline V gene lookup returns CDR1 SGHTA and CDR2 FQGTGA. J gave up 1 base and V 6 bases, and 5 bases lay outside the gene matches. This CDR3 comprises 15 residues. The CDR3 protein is CASSNAGGSYNEQFF. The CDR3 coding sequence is TGTGCCAGCAGTAACGCGGGGGGTTCCTACAATGAGCAGTTCTTC.

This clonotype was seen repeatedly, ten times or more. CDR3 DNA: TGTGCCATCAGTGGGACAGGGGACGAGCAGTACGTC. The encoded protein is CAISGTGDEQYV. The V call is TRBV10-3, the J call TRBJ2-7, with TRBD1 matching 9 bases. Germline CDR1 and CDR2: ENHRY and SYGVKD. V was pared by 4 bases and J by 5 bases, with 0 bases of the junction left unmatched. The CDR3 has 12 residues.

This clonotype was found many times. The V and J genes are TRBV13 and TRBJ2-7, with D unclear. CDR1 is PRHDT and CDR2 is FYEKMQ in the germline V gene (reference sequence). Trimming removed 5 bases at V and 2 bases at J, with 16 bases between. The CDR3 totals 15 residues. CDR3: CASSATDGPAYEQYF. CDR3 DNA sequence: TGTGCCAGCAGCGCCACCGATGGGCCTGCCTACGAGCAGTACTTC.

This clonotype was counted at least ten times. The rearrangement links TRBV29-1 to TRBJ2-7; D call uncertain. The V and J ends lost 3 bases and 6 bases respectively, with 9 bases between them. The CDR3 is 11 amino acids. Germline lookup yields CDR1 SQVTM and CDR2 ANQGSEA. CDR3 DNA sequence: TGCAGCGTTGAGGGGTCAAGCGAGCAGTACGTC. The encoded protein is CSVEGSSEQYV.

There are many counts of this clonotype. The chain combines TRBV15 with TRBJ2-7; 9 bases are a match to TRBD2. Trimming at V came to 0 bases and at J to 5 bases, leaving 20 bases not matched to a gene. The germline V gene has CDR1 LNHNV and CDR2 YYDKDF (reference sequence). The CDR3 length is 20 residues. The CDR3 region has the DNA TGTGCCACCAGCAGAGATAGGTCTAGCGGGGAGGCCTCCTCTCTCCACGAGCAGTACGTC. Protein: CATSRDRSSGEASSLHEQYV.

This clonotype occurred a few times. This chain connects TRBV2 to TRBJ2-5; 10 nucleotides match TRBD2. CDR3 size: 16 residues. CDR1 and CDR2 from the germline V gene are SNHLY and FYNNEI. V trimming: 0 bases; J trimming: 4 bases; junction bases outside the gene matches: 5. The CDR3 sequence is CASSEAVAGGAETQYF. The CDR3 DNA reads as TGTGCCAGCAGTGAAGCGGTAGCGGGGGGAGCAGAGACCCAGTACTTC.

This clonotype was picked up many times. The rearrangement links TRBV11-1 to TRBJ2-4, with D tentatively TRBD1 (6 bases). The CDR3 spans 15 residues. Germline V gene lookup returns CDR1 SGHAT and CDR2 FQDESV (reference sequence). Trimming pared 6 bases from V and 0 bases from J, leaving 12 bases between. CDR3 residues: CASSEGVLAKNIQYF. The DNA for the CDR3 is TGTGCCAGCAGTGAGGGGGTGCTAGCCAAAAACATTCAGTACTTC.

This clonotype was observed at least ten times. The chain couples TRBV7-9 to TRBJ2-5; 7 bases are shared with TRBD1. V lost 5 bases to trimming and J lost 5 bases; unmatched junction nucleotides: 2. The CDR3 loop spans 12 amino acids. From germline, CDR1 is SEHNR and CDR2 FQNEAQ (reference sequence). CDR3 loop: CASSPRGETQYF. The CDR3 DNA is TGTGCCAGCAGCCCCAGGGGGGAGACCCAGTACTTC.

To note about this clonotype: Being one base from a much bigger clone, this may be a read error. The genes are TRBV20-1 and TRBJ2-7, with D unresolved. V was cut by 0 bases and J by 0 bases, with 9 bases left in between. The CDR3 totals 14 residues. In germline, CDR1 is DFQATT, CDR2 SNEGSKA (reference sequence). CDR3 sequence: CSARDDLTSYEQYF. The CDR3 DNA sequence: TGCAGTGCTAGAGATGACTTGACCTCCTACGAGCAGTACTTC.

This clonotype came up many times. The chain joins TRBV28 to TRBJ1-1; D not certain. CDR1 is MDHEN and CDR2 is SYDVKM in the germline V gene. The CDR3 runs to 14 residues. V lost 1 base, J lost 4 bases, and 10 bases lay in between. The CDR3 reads CASSLYGDGTEAFF. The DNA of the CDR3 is TGTGCCAGCAGTTTATATGGGGATGGCACTGAAGCTTTCTTT.

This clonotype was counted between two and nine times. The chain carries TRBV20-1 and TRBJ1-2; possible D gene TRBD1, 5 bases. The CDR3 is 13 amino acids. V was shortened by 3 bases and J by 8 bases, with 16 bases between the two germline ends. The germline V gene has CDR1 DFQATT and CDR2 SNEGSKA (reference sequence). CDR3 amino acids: CSASLLDIEGYTF. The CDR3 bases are TGCAGTGCTAGTCTCTTGGACATCGAGGGCTACACCTTC.

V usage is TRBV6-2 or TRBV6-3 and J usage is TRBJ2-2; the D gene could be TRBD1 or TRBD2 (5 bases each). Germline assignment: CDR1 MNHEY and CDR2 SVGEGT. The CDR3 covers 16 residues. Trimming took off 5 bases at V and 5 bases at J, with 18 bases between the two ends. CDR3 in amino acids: CASSARDAGRTGELFF. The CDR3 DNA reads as TGTGCCAGCAGTGCCCGGGACGCCGGACGGACCGGGGAGCTGTTTTTT.

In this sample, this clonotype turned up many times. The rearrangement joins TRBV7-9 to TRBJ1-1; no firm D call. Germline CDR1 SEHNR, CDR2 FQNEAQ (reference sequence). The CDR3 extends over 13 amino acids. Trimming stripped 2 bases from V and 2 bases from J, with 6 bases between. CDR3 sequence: CASSLITNTEAFF. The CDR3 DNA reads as TGTGCCAGCAGCTTAATCACCAACACTGAAGCTTTCTTT.

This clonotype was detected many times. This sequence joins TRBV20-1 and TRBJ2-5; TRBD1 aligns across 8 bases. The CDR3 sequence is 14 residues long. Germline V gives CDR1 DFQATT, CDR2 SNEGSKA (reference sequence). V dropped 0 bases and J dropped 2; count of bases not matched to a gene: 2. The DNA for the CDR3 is TGCAGTGCTAGAGACGGGACAGGTCAAGAGACCCAGTACTTC. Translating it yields CSARDGTGQETQYF.

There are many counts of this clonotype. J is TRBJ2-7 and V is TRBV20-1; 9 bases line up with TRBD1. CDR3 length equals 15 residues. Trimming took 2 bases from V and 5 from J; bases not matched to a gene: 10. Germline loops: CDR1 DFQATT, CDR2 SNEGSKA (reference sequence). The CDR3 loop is CSARNLGTGSDEQYV. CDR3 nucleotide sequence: TGCAGTGCTAGAAATTTAGGGACAGGGTCAGACGAGCAGTACGTC.

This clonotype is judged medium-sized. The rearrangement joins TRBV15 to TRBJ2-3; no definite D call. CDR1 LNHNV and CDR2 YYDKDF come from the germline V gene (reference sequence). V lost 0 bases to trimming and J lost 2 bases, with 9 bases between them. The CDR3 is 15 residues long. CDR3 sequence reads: CATSRDGRPTDTQYF. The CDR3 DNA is TGTGCCACCAGCAGAGATGGACGCCCCACAGATACGCAGTATTTT.

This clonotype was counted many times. The DNA for the CDR3 is TGTGCCACACAGGGGGCGGAATACGAGCAGTACGTC. This gives the protein CATQGAEYEQYV. The chain has TRBV6-6 and TRBJ2-7, with 9 bases aligning to TRBD1. CDR3 length: 12 amino acids. V lost 10 bases and J lost 4; bases outside the gene matches: 5. Germline V gene lookup returns CDR1 MNHNY and CDR2 SVGAGI (reference sequence).

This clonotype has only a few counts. CDR3 nucleotide sequence: TGTGCCAGCAGCTTAAGACGGACTAGCGGGGGGGACACCGGGGAGCTGTTTTTT. Translation gives CASSLRRTSGGDTGELFF. This chain joins TRBV7-8 and TRBJ2-2, with TRBD2 matching 15 bases. V gave up 2 bases and J gave up 3 bases; unmatched junction bases: 4. Germline V gene data show CDR1 as SGHVS and CDR2 as FQNEAQ. The CDR3 is 18 residues long.

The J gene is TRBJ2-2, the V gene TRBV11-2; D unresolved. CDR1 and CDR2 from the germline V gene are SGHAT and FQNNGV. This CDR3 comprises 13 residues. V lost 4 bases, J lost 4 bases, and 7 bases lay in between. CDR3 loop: CASSSELTGELFF. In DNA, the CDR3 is TGTGCCAGCAGCTCCGAACTCACCGGGGAGCTGTTTTTT.

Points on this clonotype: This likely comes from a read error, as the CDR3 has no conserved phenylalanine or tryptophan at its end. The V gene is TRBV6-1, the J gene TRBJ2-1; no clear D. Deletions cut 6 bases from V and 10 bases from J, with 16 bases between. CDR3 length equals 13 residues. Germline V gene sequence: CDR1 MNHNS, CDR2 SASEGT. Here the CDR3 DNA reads TGTGCCAGCAGGTCAGGAAGGAGTCGGGAGCAGTTCTAC. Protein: CASRSGRSREQFY.

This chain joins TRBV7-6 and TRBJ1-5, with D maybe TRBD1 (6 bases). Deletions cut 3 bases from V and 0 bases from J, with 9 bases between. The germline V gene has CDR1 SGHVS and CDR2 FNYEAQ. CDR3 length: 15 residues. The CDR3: CASSLVQGSNQPQHF. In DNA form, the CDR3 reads TGTGCCAGCAGCTTGGTACAGGGTAGCAATCAGCCCCAGCATTTT.

The CDR3 DNA reads as TGTGCCAGCAGCTTAGGCTCCACAGGTAGCACTGAAGCTTTCTTT. This sequence encodes CASSLGSTGSTEAFF. V is TRBV7-6 and J is TRBJ1-1; TRBD1 might be the D (5 bases). This CDR3 comprises 15 residues. Germline V gene sequence: CDR1 SGHVS, CDR2 FNYEAQ. With 1 base removed from V and 4 bases from J, the gap between germline ends came to 13 bases.

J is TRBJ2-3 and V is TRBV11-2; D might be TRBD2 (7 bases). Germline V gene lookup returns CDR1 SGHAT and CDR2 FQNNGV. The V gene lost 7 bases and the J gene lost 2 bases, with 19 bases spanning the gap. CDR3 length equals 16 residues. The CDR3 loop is CASTRGGGGFTDTQYF. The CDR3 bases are TGTGCCAGCACCAGAGGCGGCGGGGGCTTCACAGATACGCAGTATTTT.

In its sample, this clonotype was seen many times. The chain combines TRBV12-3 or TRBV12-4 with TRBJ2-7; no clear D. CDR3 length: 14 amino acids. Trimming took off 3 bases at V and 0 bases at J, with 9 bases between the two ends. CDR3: CASSFSTNSYEQYF. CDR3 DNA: TGTGCCAGCAGTTTTAGCACTAACTCCTACGAGCAGTACTTC.